The clone carrying this T cell receptor (beta chain) was observed a single time. The antigen remains undetermined. Using immunoSEQ multiplex PCR, the repertoire was profiled, and TCRdb retains in-frame clones only, with some absent. The data show 85,000 to 100,000 clones, 80% seen once. CDR1 is SGHAT, CDR2 FQDESV, per germline (reference sequence). The CDR3 runs to 14 residues. The J segment lost 1 base and the V segment lost 5 bases, leaving 4 bases of the junction unmatched. Single viable CD3+CD4+CD8-CD45RO+ cells were sorted as the memory CD4+ T cells. CD4+ T cells were isolated by positive magnetic selection. These data come from a study of memory CD4+ T cells and cytomegalovirus serostatus. Study conclusions and caveats: Each of 65 to 75 CMV-associated TCRbeta sequences occurred in one to five individuals. A US-trained random forest predicted CMV serostatus with median AUC around 0.91.

This receptor was taken from an adult in good health and CMV-seropositive. The rearrangement uses TRBV11-1 and TRBJ1-1; 7 bases are a match to TRBD1. The specimen was memory CD4+ T cells from blood. The CDR3 region is CASSRGQPNTEAFF. The CDR3 DNA is TGTGCCAGCAGCCGGGGACAGCCGAACACTGAAGCTTTCTTT. The entire variable domain, with the rest obtained from reference TRBV11-1 and TRBJ1-1, is as follows: EAEVAQSPRYKITEKSQAVAFWCDPISGHATLYWYRQILGQGPELLVQFQDESVVDDSQLPKDRFSAERLKGVDSTLKIQPAELGDSAMYLCASSRGQPNTEAFFGQGTRLTVV.